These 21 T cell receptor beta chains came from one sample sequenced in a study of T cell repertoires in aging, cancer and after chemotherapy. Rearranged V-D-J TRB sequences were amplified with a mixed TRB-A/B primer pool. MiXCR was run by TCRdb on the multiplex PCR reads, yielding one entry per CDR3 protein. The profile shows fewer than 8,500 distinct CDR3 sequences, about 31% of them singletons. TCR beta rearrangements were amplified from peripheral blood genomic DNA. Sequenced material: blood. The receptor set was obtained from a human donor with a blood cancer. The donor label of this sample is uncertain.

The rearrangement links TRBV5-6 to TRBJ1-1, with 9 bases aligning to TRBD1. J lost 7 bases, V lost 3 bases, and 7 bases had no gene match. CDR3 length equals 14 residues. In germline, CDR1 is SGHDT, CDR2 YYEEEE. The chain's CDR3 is CASSWGQGLFEAFF. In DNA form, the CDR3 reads TGTGCCAGCAGCTGGGGACAGGGCTTATTTGAAGCTTTCTTT. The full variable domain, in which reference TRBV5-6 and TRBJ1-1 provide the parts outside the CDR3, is DAGVTQSPTHLIKTRGQQVTLRCSPKSGHDTVSWYQQALGQGPQFIFQYYEEEERQRGNFPDRFSGHQFPNYSSELNVNALLLGDSALYLCASSWGQGLFEAFFGQGTRLTVV.

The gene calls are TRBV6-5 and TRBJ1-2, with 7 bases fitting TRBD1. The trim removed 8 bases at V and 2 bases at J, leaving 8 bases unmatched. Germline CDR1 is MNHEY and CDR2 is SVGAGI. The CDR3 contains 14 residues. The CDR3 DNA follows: TGTGCCAGCTCCCCCGGGACAGCAAACTATGGCTACACCTTC. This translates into CASSPGTANYGYTF.

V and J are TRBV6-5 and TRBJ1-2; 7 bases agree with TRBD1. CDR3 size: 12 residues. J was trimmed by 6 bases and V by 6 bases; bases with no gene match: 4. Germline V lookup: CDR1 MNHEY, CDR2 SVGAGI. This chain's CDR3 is CASSTQGHGYTF. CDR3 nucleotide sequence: TGTGCCAGCAGCACACAGGGGCATGGCTACACCTTC.

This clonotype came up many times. CDR3 region: CASSLFSADNSPLHF. CDR3 DNA sequence: TGTGCCAGCAGCTTGTTTTCGGCCGACAATTCACCCCTCCACTTT. The chain employs TRBV5-6 and TRBJ1-6; the D is unclear. Germline V gene data show CDR1 as SGHDT and CDR2 as YYEEEE. The CDR3 sequence is 15 residues long. V lost 1 base to trimming and J lost 7 bases, with 12 bases between them.

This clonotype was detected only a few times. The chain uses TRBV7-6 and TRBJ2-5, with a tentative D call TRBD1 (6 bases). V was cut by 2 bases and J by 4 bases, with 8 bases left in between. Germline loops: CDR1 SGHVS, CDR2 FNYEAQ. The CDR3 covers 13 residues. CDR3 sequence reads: CASSLHRAETQYF. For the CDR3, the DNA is TGTGCCAGCAGCTTACACAGGGCAGAGACCCAGTACTTC.

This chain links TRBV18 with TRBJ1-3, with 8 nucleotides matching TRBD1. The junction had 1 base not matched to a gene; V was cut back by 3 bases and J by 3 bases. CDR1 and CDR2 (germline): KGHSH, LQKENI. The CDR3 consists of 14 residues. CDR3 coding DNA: TGTGCCAGCTCACCCGACAGGGGTGGAAACACCATATATTTT. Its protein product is CASSPDRGGNTIYF.

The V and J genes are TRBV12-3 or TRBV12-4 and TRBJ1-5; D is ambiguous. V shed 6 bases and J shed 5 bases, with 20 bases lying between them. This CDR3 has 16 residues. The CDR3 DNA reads TGTGCCAGCAGCCCCACGGGAGTAAATTTCGATCAGCCCCAGCATTTT. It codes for CASSPTGVNFDQPQHF.

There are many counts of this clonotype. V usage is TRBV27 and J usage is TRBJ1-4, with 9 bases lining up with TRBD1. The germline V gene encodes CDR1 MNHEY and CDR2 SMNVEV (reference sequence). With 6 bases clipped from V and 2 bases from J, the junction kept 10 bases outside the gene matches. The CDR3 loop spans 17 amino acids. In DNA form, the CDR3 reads TGTGCCAGCAGCCCCGCTTACAGGGGGCCGACTAATGAAAAACTGTTTTTT. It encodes CASSPAYRGPTNEKLFF.

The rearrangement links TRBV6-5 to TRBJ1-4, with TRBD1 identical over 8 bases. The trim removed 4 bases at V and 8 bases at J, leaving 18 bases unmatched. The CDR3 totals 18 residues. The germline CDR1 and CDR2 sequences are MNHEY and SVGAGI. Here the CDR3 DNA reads TGTGCCAGCAGTTCCCTACAGGGGGGCCTCATAAATCGGGAAAAACTGTTTTTT. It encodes CASSSLQGGLINREKLFF.

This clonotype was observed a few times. CDR3 coding DNA: TGTGCCACCAGCGGGGGACAGGGGGGTGACTATGGCTACACCTTC. Its protein is CATSGGQGGDYGYTF. This chain connects TRBV15 to TRBJ1-2, with 11 bases aligning to TRBD1. Germline values: CDR1 LNHNV, CDR2 YYDKDF (reference sequence). The CDR3 sequence is 15 residues long. Unmatched junction bases numbered 5, after V lost 5 bases and J lost 3 bases.

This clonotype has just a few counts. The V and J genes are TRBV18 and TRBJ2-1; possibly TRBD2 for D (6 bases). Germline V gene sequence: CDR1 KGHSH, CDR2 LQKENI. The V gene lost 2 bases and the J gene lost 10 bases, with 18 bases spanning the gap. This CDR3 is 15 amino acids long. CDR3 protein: CASSPTGVGVREQFF. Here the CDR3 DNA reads TGTGCCAGCTCACCAACGGGGGTGGGCGTAAGGGAGCAGTTCTTC.

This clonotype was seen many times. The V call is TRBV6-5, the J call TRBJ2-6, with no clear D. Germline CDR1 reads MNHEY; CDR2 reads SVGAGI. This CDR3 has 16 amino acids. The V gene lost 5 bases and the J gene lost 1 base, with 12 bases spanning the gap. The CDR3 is CASSEVFGSGANVLTF. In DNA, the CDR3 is TGTGCCAGCAGTGAAGTATTTGGTTCTGGGGCCAACGTCCTGACTTTC.

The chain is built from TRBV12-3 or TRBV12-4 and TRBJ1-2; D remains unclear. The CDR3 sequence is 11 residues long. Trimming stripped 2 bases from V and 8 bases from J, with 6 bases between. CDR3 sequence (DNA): TGTGCCAGCAGTTTACGGTGGGGCTACACCTTC. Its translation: CASSLRWGYTF.

The CDR3 nucleotides are TGCAGTGCTAGAGATGGACGGGAATCGCACGAGCAGTACTTC. It encodes CSARDGRESHEQYF. This sequence joins TRBV20-1 and TRBJ2-7; the D gene is possibly TRBD2 (5 bases). Germline V gene lookup returns CDR1 DFQATT and CDR2 SNEGSKA (reference sequence). The CDR3 is 14 residues long. V was cut by 0 bases and J by 5 bases, with 14 bases left in between.

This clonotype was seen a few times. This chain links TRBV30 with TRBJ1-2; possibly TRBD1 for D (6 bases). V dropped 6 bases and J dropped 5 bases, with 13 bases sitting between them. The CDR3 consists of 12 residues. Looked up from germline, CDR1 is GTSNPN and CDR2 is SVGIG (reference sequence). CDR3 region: CACLRGGYGYTF. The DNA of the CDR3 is TGTGCCTGTCTGAGGGGGGGTTATGGCTACACCTTC.

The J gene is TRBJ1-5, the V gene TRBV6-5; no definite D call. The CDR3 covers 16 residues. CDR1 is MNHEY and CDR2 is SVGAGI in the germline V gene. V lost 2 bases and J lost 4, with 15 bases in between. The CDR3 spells CASSYPTGGLNQPQHF. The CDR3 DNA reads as TGTGCCAGCAGTTACCCGACGGGAGGGCTAAATCAGCCCCAGCATTTT.

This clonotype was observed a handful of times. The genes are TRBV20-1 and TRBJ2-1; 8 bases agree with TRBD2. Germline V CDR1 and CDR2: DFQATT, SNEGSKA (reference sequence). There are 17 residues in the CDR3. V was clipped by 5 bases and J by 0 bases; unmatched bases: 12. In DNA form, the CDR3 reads TGCAGTGCTCAATCCGGGGGGGGGCCAAGCTCCTACAATGAGCAGTTCTTC. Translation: CSAQSGGGPSSYNEQFF.

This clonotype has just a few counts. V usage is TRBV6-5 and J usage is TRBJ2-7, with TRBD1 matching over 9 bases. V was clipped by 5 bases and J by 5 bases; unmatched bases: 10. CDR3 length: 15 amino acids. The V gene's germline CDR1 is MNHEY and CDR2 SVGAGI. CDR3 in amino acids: CASSPPGTGIHEQYF. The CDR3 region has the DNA TGTGCCAGCAGTCCCCCCGGGACAGGGATCCACGAGCAGTACTTC.

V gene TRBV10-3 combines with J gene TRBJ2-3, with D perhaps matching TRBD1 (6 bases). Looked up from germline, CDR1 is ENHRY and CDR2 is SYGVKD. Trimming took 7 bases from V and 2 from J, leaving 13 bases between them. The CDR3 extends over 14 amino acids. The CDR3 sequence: CAINQGLITDTQYF. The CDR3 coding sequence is TGTGCCATCAATCAGGGGCTAATCACAGATACGCAGTATTTT.

For the CDR3, the DNA is TGCGCCAGCAGCCCCCGTCAAACCACTGAAGCTTTCTTT. It is translated as CASSPRQTTEAFF. This chain connects TRBV5-1 to TRBJ1-1; D is unresolved. This CDR3 has 13 residues. V was clipped by 4 bases and J by 4 bases, with 11 bases between them. Germline CDR1 SGHRS, CDR2 YFSETQ.

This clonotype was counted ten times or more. The CDR3 region has the DNA TGTGCCAGTACCCCGGAGAGTCGATGGGTGGGCTATGGCTACACCTTC. As protein: CASTPESRWVGYGYTF. V is TRBV19 and J is TRBJ1-2, with D uncertain. V was pared by 7 bases and J by 4 bases, with 22 bases between. CDR3 size: 16 residues. The V gene's germline CDR1 is LNHDA and CDR2 SQIVND (reference sequence).